This entry lists 14 T cell receptor beta chains sequenced from one sample in a study of control samples from healthy donors and cancer patients. The protocol was immunoSEQ multiplex PCR, while the TCRdb copy is restricted to in-frame clones and leaves out a portion. The sample records 100,000 to 150,000 clones, nearly 90% being singletons. Sequencing input: PBMCs. The origin of the receptors is a man aged 50-60 years with head and neck cancer.

The chain recombines TRBV12-5 with TRBJ1-1; TRBD1 aligns across 8 bases. This CDR3 comprises 13 residues. Per the germline V gene, CDR1 is LGHNT and CDR2 is FRNRAP. J lost 4 bases, V lost 8 bases, and 6 bases had no gene match. CDR3 residues: CASQKQGGTEAFF. The CDR3 nucleotides read TGTGCTAGTCAAAAACAGGGGGGCACTGAAGCTTTCTTT.

V gene TRBV5-1 combines with J gene TRBJ2-2; TRBD1 agrees at 8 bases. Germline V gene sequence: CDR1 SGHRS, CDR2 YFSETQ. Losses at the gene ends were 5 bases for V and 2 bases for J; bases not matched to a gene: 2. This CDR3 is 14 amino acids long. CDR3 sequence: CASRGTGNTGELFF. DNA for the CDR3: TGCGCCAGCAGAGGGACAGGCAACACCGGGGAGCTGTTTTTT.

The chain has TRBV7-9 and TRBJ2-5, with 7 bases matching TRBD2. Losses at the gene ends were 2 bases for V and 3 bases for J; bases not matched to a gene: 3. CDR3 size: 14 residues. Germline lookup yields CDR1 SEHNR and CDR2 FQNEAQ (reference sequence). The CDR3 spells CASSLRAGEETQYF. CDR3 nucleotides: TGTGCCAGCAGCTTACGGGCGGGAGAAGAGACCCAGTACTTC.

The chain recombines TRBV7-9 with TRBJ2-2; 9 bases match TRBD1. The CDR3 extends over 15 amino acids. The germline V gene encodes CDR1 SEHNR and CDR2 FQNEAQ (reference sequence). Trimming cost V 8 bases and J 2 bases; bases outside gene matches: 6. The CDR3, as DNA: TGTGCCAGCGGGGGGGGACAGGGCAACACCGGGGAGCTGTTTTTT. The encoded protein is CASGGGQGNTGELFF.

V is TRBV28 and J is TRBJ2-7, with D unresolved. Germline CDR1 and CDR2: MDHEN and SYDVKM. CDR3 size: 14 residues. Trimming left V 3 bases short and J 9 bases short, with 18 bases between. The CDR3 sequence is CASSLAVSLRVQYF. CDR3 sequence (DNA): TGTGCCAGCAGTTTGGCGGTCTCCCTACGAGTGCAGTACTTC.

This clone was observed once. The gene calls are TRBV4-2 and TRBJ2-5; D perhaps matches TRBD2 (6 bases). CDR1 LGHNA and CDR2 YNFKEQ come from the germline V gene. V was cut by 3 bases and J by 8 bases, with 19 bases left in between. The CDR3 spans 15 residues. This chain's CDR3 is CASSQEGAYLSTQYF. For the CDR3, the DNA is TGTGCCAGCAGCCAGGAGGGAGCTTATTTGTCTACCCAGTACTTC.

The chain combines TRBV11-2 with TRBJ1-2, with TRBD1 identical over 12 bases. Germline CDR1 and CDR2: SGHAT and FQNNGV. The length of the CDR3 is 16 residues. The V and J ends lost 1 base and 7 bases, in that order; junction bases with no gene match: 7. CDR3 residues: CASSLAPGQGAGGYTF. CDR3 nucleotide sequence: TGTGCCAGCAGCTTAGCCCCGGGACAGGGGGCCGGTGGCTACACCTTC.

This clone was seen a handful of times. The CDR3 DNA is TGTGCCAGCAGTGAAACGGGGAGAAGGGGCAATCAGCCCCAGCATTTT. Its translation: CASSETGRRGNQPQHF. The rearrangement links TRBV6-1 to TRBJ1-5; D remains unclear. Germline V lookup: CDR1 MNHNS, CDR2 SASEGT. V dropped 2 bases and J dropped 2 bases, with 13 bases sitting between them. The CDR3 totals 16 residues.

The rearrangement joins TRBV12-3 or TRBV12-4 to TRBJ1-1; D is uncertain. V lost 2 bases, J lost 4 bases, and 5 bases lay in between. The CDR3 contains 12 residues. The CDR3 protein is CASSLKGTEAFF. The DNA of the CDR3 is TGTGCCAGCAGTTTAAAAGGCACTGAAGCTTTCTTT.

J is TRBJ2-7 and V is TRBV11-2; 11 nucleotides line up with TRBD2. Germline loops: CDR1 SGHAT, CDR2 FQNNGV. This CDR3 contains 15 residues. Trimming cost V 4 bases and J 6 bases; bases outside gene matches: 8. The CDR3 nucleotides are TGTGCCAGCAGCTCGTTAGCGGGGGGGACGCTCGAGCAGTACTTC. Translating it yields CASSSLAGGTLEQYF. The whole variable domain, filled in from reference TRBV11-2 and TRBJ2-7, reads EAGVAQSPRYKIIEKRQSVAFWCNPISGHATLYWYQQILGQGPKLLIQFQNNGVVDDSQLPKDRFSAERLKGVDSTLKIQPAKLEDSAVYLCASSSLAGGTLEQYFGPGTRLTVT.

The chain combines TRBV7-9 with TRBJ2-1, with D hard to call. Deletions cut 5 bases from V and 15 bases from J, with 23 bases between. This CDR3 spans 14 amino acids. Germline V gene lookup returns CDR1 SEHNR and CDR2 FQNEAQ (reference sequence). CDR3 DNA sequence: TGTGCCAGCAGCCGCCCAGATATGGCTTACCGAGGGTTCTTC. Its protein is CASSRPDMAYRGFF.

This chain joins TRBV7-9 and TRBJ1-2; D gene ambiguous. Per germline, CDR1 SEHNR and CDR2 FQNEAQ (reference sequence). Trimming took 1 base from V and 8 from J, leaving 17 bases between them. The CDR3 consists of 15 residues. The DNA for the CDR3 is TGTGCCAGCAGCTTAGGGGAGGGAACGCAGCGAGGCTACACCTTC. As protein: CASSLGEGTQRGYTF.

The genes are TRBV5-4 and TRBJ2-7; D unresolved. From germline, CDR1 is SGHNT and CDR2 YYREEE (reference sequence). This CDR3 has 14 amino acids. V lost 0 bases, J lost 1 base, and 8 bases lay in between. The CDR3 sequence: CASSLERSSYEQYF. The CDR3 bases are TGTGCCAGCAGCTTGGAAAGGAGTTCCTACGAGCAGTACTTC.

This chain links TRBV18 with TRBJ1-2; the D is unclear. The CDR3 is 16 residues long. Germline V gene data show CDR1 as KGHSH and CDR2 as LQKENI. Between the trimmed V and J ends, which lost 4 bases and 5 bases, there was a span of 20 bases. The CDR3 DNA sequence: TGTGCCAGCTCACAGTCAGGAGTCAACTCTTTATATGGCTACACCTTC. It yields the protein CASSQSGVNSLYGYTF.